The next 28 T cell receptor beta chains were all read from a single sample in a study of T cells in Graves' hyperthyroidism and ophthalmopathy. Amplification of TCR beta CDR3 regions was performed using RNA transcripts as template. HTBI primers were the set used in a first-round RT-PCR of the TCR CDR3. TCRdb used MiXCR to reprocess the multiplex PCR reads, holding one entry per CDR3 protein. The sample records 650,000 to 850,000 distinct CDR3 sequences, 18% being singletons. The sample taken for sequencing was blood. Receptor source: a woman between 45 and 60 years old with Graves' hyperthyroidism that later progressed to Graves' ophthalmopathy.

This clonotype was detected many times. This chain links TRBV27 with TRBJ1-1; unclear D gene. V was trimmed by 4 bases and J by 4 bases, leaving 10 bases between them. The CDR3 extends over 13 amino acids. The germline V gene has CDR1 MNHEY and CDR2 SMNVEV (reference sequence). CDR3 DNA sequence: TGTGCCAGCAGTTCCTGGGGAGCCACTGAAGCTTTCTTT. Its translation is CASSSWGATEAFF.

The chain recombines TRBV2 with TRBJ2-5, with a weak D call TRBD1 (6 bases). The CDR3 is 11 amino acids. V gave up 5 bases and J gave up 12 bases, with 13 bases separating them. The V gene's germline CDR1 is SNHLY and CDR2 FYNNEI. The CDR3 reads CASSSNRVEYF. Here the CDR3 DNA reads TGTGCCAGCAGTTCTAACAGGGTTGAGTACTTC.

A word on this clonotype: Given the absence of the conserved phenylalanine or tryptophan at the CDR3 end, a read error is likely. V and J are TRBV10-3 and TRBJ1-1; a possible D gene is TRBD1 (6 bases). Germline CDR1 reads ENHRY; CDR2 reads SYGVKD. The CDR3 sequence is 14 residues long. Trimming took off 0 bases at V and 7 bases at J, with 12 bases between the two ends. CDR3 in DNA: TGTGCCATCAGTGAGTCGGGCAGGGGAGATGAAGCTTTCCTT. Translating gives CAISESGRGDEAFL.

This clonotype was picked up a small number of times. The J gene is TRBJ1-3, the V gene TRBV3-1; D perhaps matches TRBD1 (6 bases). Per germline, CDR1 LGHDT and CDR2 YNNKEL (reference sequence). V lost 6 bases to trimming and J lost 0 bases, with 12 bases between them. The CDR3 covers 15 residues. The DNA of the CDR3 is TGTGCCAGCAGTCCGGGGGCCACCTCTGGAAACACCATATATTTT. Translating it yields CASSPGATSGNTIYF.

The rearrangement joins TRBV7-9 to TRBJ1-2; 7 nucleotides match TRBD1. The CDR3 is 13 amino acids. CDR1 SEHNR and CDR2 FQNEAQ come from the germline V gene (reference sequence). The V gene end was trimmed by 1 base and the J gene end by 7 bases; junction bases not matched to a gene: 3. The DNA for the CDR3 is TGTGCCAGCAGCTTAGAAGGGGGCCGTGGCTACACCTTC. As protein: CASSLEGGRGYTF.

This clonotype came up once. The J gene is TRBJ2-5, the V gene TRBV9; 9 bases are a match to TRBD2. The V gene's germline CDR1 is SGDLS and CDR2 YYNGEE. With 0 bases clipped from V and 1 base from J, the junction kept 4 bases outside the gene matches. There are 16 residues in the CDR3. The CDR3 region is CASSVGLAGSQETQYF. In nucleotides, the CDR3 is TGTGCCAGCAGCGTAGGTCTAGCGGGGAGCCAAGAGACCCAGTACTTC.

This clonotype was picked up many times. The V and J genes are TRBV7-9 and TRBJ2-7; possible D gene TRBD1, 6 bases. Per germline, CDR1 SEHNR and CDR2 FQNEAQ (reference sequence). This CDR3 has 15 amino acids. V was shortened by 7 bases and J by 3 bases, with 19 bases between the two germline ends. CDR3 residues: CASIPTDRSNYEQYF. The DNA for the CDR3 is TGTGCCAGCATCCCCACGGACAGATCAAACTACGAGCAGTACTTC.

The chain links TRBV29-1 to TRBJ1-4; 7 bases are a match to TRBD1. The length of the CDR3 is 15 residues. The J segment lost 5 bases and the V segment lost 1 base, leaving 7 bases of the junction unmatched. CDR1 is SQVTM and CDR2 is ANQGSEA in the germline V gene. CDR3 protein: CSVEAEQGRNEKLFF. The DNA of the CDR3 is TGCAGCGTTGAAGCCGAACAGGGGAGGAATGAAAAACTGTTTTTT.

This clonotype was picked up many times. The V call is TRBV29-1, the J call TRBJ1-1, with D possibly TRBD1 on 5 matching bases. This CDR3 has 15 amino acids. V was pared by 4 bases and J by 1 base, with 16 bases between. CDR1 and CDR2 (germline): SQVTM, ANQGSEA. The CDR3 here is CSVGRGPDQNTEAFF. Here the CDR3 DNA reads TGCAGCGTTGGTAGGGGCCCTGACCAGAACACTGAAGCTTTCTTT.

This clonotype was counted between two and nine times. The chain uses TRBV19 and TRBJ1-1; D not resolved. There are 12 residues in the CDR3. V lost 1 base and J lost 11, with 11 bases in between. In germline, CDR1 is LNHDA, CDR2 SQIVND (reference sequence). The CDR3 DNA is TGTGCCAGTAGTATAGGGACCCGCGGGGCTTTCTTT. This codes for CASSIGTRGAFF.

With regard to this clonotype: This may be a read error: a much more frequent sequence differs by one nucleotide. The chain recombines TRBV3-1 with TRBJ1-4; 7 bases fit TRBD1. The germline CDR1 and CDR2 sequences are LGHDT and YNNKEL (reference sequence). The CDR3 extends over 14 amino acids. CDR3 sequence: CASSLISGGEKLSF. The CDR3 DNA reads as TGTGCCAGCAGCCTTATCTCAGGGGGTGAAAAACTGTCTTTT.

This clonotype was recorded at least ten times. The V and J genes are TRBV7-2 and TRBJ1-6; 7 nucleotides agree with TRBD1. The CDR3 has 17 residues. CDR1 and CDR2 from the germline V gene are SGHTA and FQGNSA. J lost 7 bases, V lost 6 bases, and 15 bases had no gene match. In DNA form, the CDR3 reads TGTGCCAGCAGAAGAGGGGGTGGGGGACAGCTGAATTCACCCCTCCACTTT. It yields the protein CASRRGGGGQLNSPLHF.

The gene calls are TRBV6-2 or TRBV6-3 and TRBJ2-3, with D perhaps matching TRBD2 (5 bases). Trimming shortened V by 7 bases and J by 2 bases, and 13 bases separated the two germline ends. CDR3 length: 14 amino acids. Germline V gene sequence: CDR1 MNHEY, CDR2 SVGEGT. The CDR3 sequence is CASTPGWATDTQYF. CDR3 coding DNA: TGTGCCAGCACCCCGGGGTGGGCCACAGATACGCAGTATTTT.

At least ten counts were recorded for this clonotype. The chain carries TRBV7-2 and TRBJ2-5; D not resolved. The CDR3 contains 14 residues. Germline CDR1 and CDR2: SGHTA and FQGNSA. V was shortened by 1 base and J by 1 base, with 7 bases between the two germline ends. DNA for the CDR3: TGTGCCAGCAGCTTAGAAGACGGCCAAGAGACCCAGTACTTC. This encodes CASSLEDGQETQYF.

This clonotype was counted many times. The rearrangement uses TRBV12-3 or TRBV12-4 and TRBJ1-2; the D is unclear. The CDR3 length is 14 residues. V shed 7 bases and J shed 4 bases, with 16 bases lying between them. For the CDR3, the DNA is TGTGCCAGCAAGTCCGGGCAGAGAATCTATGGCTACACCTTC. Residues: CASKSGQRIYGYTF.

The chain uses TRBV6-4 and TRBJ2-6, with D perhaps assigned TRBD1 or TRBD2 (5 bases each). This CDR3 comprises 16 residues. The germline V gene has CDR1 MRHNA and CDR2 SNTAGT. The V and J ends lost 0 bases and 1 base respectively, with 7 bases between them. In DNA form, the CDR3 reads TGTGCCAGCAGTGACTCCTGGGGGTCTGGGGCCAACGTCCTGACTTTC. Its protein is CASSDSWGSGANVLTF.

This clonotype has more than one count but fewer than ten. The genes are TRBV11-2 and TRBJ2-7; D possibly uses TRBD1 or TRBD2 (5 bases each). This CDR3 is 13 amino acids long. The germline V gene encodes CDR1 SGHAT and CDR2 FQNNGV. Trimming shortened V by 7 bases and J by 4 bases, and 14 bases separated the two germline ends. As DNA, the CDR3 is TGTGCCAGCAAGCGGCAGGGTCCTTACGAGCAGTACTTC. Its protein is CASKRQGPYEQYF.

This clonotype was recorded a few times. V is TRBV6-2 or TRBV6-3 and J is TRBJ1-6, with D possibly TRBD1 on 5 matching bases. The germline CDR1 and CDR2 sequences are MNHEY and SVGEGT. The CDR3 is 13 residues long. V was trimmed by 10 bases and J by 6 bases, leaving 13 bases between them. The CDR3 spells CAIHRGRNSPLHF. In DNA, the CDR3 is TGTGCCATCCACCGGGGCCGTAATTCACCCCTCCACTTT.

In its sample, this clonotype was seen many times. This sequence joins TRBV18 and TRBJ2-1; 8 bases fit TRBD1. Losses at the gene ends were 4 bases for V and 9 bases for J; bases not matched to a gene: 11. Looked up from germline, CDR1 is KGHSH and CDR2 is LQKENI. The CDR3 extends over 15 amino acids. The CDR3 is CASSLRTGSDGEQFF. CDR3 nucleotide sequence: TGTGCCAGCTCACTTAGGACAGGGAGTGATGGTGAGCAGTTCTTC.

The CDR3 sequence: CASMNRLRQRPNYGYTF. In DNA, the CDR3 is TGTGCCAGCATGAACCGACTCAGACAGCGACCAAACTATGGCTACACCTTC. J is TRBJ1-2 and V is TRBV6-1; TRBD1 is a possible D gene (5 bases). Trimming pared 7 bases from V and 2 bases from J, leaving 23 bases between. Germline CDR1 MNHNS, CDR2 SASEGT. The length of the CDR3 is 17 residues.

DNA for the CDR3: TGCAGGGGGACAATTCAGCCCCAGCATTTT. Translating it yields CRGTIQPQHF. This chain joins TRBV20-1 and TRBJ1-5; possible D gene TRBD1, 6 bases. CDR1 and CDR2 (germline): DFQATT, SNEGSKA (reference sequence). The CDR3 covers 10 residues.

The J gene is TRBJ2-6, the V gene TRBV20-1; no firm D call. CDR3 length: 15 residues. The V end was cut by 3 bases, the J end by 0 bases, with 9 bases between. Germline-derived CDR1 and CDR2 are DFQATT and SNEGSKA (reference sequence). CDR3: CSASLLSSGANVLTF. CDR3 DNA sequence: TGCAGTGCTAGTCTATTAAGCTCTGGGGCCAACGTCCTGACTTTC.

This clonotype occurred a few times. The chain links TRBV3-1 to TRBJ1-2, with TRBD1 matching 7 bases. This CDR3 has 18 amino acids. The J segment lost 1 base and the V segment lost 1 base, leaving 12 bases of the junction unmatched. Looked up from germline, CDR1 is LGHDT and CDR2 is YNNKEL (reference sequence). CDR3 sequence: CASSQVWDRRVGNYGYTF. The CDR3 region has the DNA TGTGCCAGCAGCCAAGTTTGGGACAGAAGGGTTGGTAACTATGGCTACACCTTC.

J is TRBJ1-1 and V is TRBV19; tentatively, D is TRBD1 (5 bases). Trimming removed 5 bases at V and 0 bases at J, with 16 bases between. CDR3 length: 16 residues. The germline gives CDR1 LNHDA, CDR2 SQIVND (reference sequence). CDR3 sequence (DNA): TGTGCCAGTAGTCCTTTTCCGAGGGGCTTGAACACTGAAGCTTTCTTT. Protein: CASSPFPRGLNTEAFF.

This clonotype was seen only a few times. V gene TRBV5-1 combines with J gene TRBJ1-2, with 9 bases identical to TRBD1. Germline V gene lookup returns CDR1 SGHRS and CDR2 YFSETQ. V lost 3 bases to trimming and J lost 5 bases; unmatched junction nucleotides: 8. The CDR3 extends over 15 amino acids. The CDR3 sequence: CASSSKLTGGYGYTF. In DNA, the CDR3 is TGCGCCAGCAGCTCGAAACTGACAGGGGGGTATGGCTACACCTTC.

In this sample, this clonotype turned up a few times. This chain's CDR3 is CASRRTVGNTEAFF. In DNA form, the CDR3 reads TGCGCCAGCAGAAGGACAGTAGGGAACACTGAAGCTTTCTTT. The chain employs TRBV5-1 and TRBJ1-1; D perhaps matches TRBD1 (6 bases). Trimming took off 5 bases at V and 1 base at J, with 12 bases between the two ends. Germline V gene sequence: CDR1 SGHRS, CDR2 YFSETQ. This CDR3 has 14 residues.

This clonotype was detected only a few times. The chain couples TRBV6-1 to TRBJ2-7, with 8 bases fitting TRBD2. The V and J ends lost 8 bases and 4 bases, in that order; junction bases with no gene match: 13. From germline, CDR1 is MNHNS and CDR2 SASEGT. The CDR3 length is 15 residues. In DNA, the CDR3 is TGTGCCAGCTGGAGGGAGGCTAGCGGGCCTTACGAGCAGTACTTC. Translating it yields CASWREASGPYEQYF.

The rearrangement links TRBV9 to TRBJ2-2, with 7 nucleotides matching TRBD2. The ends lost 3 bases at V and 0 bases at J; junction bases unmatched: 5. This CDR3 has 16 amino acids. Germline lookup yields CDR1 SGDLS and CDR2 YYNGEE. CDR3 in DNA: TGTGCCAGCAGCGACGGGGGGAAGGCGAACACCGGGGAGCTGTTTTTT. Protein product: CASSDGGKANTGELFF.